These 20 T cell receptor beta chains share one sample of origin, sequenced in a study of T cell responses to AZD1222 COVID-19 vaccine. The data were produced by immunoSEQ multiplex PCR, yet TCRdb's version contains in-frame clones alone and is incomplete. The repertoire has roughly 100,000 clones, about 85% of them found once; the top ten carry about 2.5%. Here the sequenced sample was peripheral blood, taken 28 days after the second AZD1222 dose. Every receptor here comes from an adult who received the AZD1222 COVID-19 vaccine.

The gene calls are TRBV5-1 and TRBJ1-2, with D perhaps matching TRBD1 (5 bases). Germline CDR1 is SGHRS and CDR2 is YFSETQ. The length of the CDR3 is 17 residues. Trimming stripped 0 bases from V and 2 bases from J, with 17 bases between. The CDR3 reads CASSLGGVFRANYGYTF. The CDR3 nucleotides read TGCGCCAGCAGCTTGGGAGGGGTCTTCCGGGCGAACTATGGCTACACCTTC. Drawing the rest from reference TRBV5-1 and TRBJ1-2, the complete variable domain is KAGVTQTPRYLIKTRGQQVTLSCSPISGHRSVSWYQQTPGQGLQFLFEYFSETQRNKGNFPGRFSGRQFSNSRSEMNVSTLELGDSALYLCASSLGGVFRANYGYTFGSGTRLTVV.

The gene calls are TRBV7-3 and TRBJ2-2, with 9 bases identical to TRBD2. Germline CDR1 reads SGHTA; CDR2 reads FQGTGA. The V and J ends lost 6 bases and 1 base, in that order; junction bases with no gene match: 0. CDR3 length equals 14 residues. This CDR3 reads CASRLAGNTGELFF. CDR3 sequence (DNA): TGTGCCAGCAGACTAGCGGGGAACACCGGGGAGCTGTTTTTT.

The chain uses TRBV2 and TRBJ1-5; the D gene is possibly TRBD1 (6 bases). V shed 4 bases and J shed 3 bases, with 13 bases lying between them. The CDR3 contains 15 residues. CDR1 and CDR2 (germline): SNHLY, FYNNEI. For the CDR3, the DNA is TGTGCCAGCAGTGTCAGGGACAACTTCAATCAGCCCCAGCATTTT. It codes for CASSVRDNFNQPQHF. The entire variable domain, with the rest obtained from reference TRBV2 and TRBJ1-5, is as follows: EPEVTQTPSHQVTQMGQEVILRCVPISNHLYFYWYRQILGQKVEFLVSFYNNEISEKSEIFDDQFSVERPDGSNFTLKIRSTKLEDSAMYFCASSVRDNFNQPQHFGDGTRLSIL.

CDR3 coding DNA: TGTGCCAGCAGTATAATGACAGGGCCCAACTACGAGCAGTACTTC. The encoded protein is CASSIMTGPNYEQYF. The rearrangement uses TRBV2 and TRBJ2-7, with TRBD1 matching 7 bases. V lost 5 bases and J lost 3; bases outside the gene matches: 10. The CDR3 covers 15 residues. CDR1 is SNHLY, CDR2 FYNNEI, per germline.

In regard to this clone: An end of the junction differs from the germline gene, which may be a read error. The chain employs TRBV5-1 and TRBJ2-7; 9 positions agree with TRBD1. Germline V gene sequence: CDR1 SGHRS, CDR2 YFSETQ. The CDR3 is 14 amino acids. The CDR3 coding sequence is TGCGCCAGCAGATTGGACAGGGGAACCTACGAGCAGTACTTC. Protein product: CASRLDRGTYEQYF.

The chain uses TRBV9 and TRBJ2-7, with 9 bases matching TRBD2. The germline CDR1 and CDR2 sequences are SGDLS and YYNGEE. The CDR3 is 13 amino acids. V dropped 4 bases and J dropped 7; count of bases not matched to a gene: 6. As DNA, the CDR3 is TGTGCCAGCAGCCCGGGACTAGCCAAAGAGCAGTACTTC. It translates to CASSPGLAKEQYF.

The chain employs TRBV19 and TRBJ2-7; D uncertain. CDR1 LNHDA and CDR2 SQIVND come from the germline V gene (reference sequence). The CDR3 is 14 amino acids. The V end was cut by 0 bases, the J end by 4 bases, with 10 bases between. In nucleotides, the CDR3 is TGTGCCAGTAGTATAGATATGGGTCCTTACGAGCAGTACTTC. It is translated as CASSIDMGPYEQYF.

The gene calls are TRBV9 and TRBJ1-5; 9 bases are shared with TRBD1. CDR1 is SGDLS and CDR2 is YYNGEE in the germline V gene. The CDR3 loop spans 15 amino acids. Trimming at V came to 3 bases and at J to 4 bases, leaving 5 bases not matched to a gene. CDR3 protein: CASSAGTGSNQPQHF. Written as DNA, the CDR3 is TGTGCCAGCAGCGCCGGGACAGGGTCGAATCAGCCCCAGCATTTT.

This clone was found once. The J gene is TRBJ1-5, the V gene TRBV6-2 or TRBV6-3; 11 bases are shared with TRBD1. With V trimmed by 2 bases and J by 3 bases, 9 bases remained unmatched. Germline lookup yields CDR1 MNHEY and CDR2 SVGEGT. CDR3 length equals 18 residues. CDR3: CASSYRGQGVGTNQPQHF. CDR3 nucleotide sequence: TGTGCCAGCAGTTACCGGGGACAGGGGGTAGGCACCAATCAGCCCCAGCATTTT.

The J gene is TRBJ2-3, the V gene TRBV28, with D hard to call. The CDR3 spans 14 residues. V shed 5 bases and J shed 2 bases, with 11 bases lying between them. Germline loops: CDR1 MDHEN, CDR2 SYDVKM. The CDR3 spells CASSQPLPTDTQYF. CDR3 DNA: TGTGCCAGCAGTCAACCCTTGCCCACAGATACGCAGTATTTT.

The sample holds one count of this clone. The V gene is TRBV2, the J gene TRBJ2-7; TRBD1 matches at 8 bases. The CDR3 sequence is 15 residues long. Trimming removed 1 base from V and 7 bases from J; junction bases left unmatched: 9. From germline, CDR1 is SNHLY and CDR2 FYNNEI. The CDR3 region is CASSEEGRGRGEQYF. The CDR3 DNA sequence: TGTGCCAGCAGTGAAGAGGGCAGGGGGCGAGGGGAGCAGTACTTC.

This clone has just a few counts. This chain links TRBV5-1 with TRBJ1-1; tentatively, D is TRBD1 (6 bases). CDR3 length equals 16 residues. Trimming left V 4 bases short and J 4 bases short, with 20 bases between. The germline gives CDR1 SGHRS, CDR2 YFSETQ. In nucleotides, the CDR3 is TGCGCCAGCAGCCGGATGGGCAGGGGCGGCGGCACTGAAGCTTTCTTT. This codes for CASSRMGRGGGTEAFF.

This rearrangement joins TRBV6-4 to TRBJ2-1; 7 nucleotides align to TRBD2. The CDR3 sequence is 13 residues long. Unmatched junction bases numbered 3, after V lost 5 bases and J lost 5 bases. Germline values: CDR1 MRHNA, CDR2 SNTAGT. The CDR3: CASSKTSNNEQFF. In DNA form, the CDR3 reads TGTGCCAGCAGTAAGACTAGCAACAATGAGCAGTTCTTC.

The CDR3 loop reads CASSNPGLQPGNEQFF. The CDR3 DNA is TGTGCCAGCAGCAACCCGGGACTGCAGCCGGGCAATGAGCAGTTCTTC. The chain joins TRBV5-4 to TRBJ2-1, with D maybe TRBD2 (6 bases). This CDR3 contains 16 residues. Trimming took off 4 bases at V and 6 bases at J, with 20 bases between the two ends. Germline assignment: CDR1 SGHNT and CDR2 YYREEE (reference sequence).

The J gene is TRBJ2-1, the V gene TRBV9, with 12 bases fitting TRBD2. Germline CDR1 reads SGDLS; CDR2 reads YYNGEE. The CDR3 is 19 amino acids. Unmatched junction bases numbered 17, after V lost 5 bases and J lost 5 bases. The CDR3, as DNA: TGTGCCAGCAGAGCGTACCTTCTCCTAGCGGGAGGGTACAACAATGAGCAGTTCTTC. Translating it yields CASRAYLLLAGGYNNEQFF.

The DNA for the CDR3 is TGTGCCAGCAGCCGAGGTTCCGGGACAGAGACGTACGAGCAGTACTTC. This sequence encodes CASSRGSGTETYEQYF. V is TRBV3-1 (or the pseudogene TRBV3-2) and J is TRBJ2-7; TRBD1 aligns across 7 bases. The V segment lost 4 bases and the J segment 4 bases; nucleotides outside the gene matches: 13. This CDR3 contains 16 residues. Germline V gene lookup returns CDR1 LGHDT and CDR2 YNNKEL (reference sequence).

V usage is TRBV7-8 and J usage is TRBJ1-1; no clear D. With 5 bases removed from V and 2 bases from J, the gap between germline ends came to 9 bases. Per germline, CDR1 SGHVS and CDR2 FQNEAQ. CDR3 length equals 13 residues. The CDR3, as DNA: TGTGCCAGCAGCCTTCAGGTAAACACTGAAGCTTTCTTT. Its translation: CASSLQVNTEAFF.

This chain links TRBV30 with TRBJ1-5; 9 bases fit TRBD1. Unmatched junction bases numbered 9, after V lost 7 bases and J lost 2 bases. This CDR3 region has 15 residues. CDR1 and CDR2 (germline): GTSNPN, SVGIG (reference sequence). The CDR3 loop reads CAYGQGIYGNQPQHF. CDR3 sequence (DNA): TGTGCCTATGGACAGGGGATCTATGGCAATCAGCCCCAGCATTTT. The whole variable domain, filled in from reference TRBV30 and TRBJ1-5, reads SQTIHQWPATLVQPVGSPLSLECTVEGTSNPNLYWYRQAAGRGLQLLFYSVGIGQISSEVPQNLSASRPQDRQFILSSKKLLLSDSGFYLCAYGQGIYGNQPQHFGDGTRLSIL.

The chain joins TRBV27 to TRBJ1-1; 9 nucleotides align to TRBD1. The V gene end was trimmed by 6 bases and the J gene end by 8 bases; junction bases not matched to a gene: 7. Germline assignment: CDR1 MNHEY and CDR2 SMNVEV (reference sequence). This CDR3 contains 13 residues. The CDR3 DNA sequence: TGTGCCAGCAGCCGGGACAGGGCGGCAGAAGCTTTCTTT. This sequence encodes CASSRDRAAEAFF.

The V and J genes are TRBV12-3 or TRBV12-4 and TRBJ2-7, with D perhaps TRBD1 (6 bases). V was shortened by 5 bases and J by 7 bases, with 15 bases between the two germline ends. This CDR3 region has 13 residues. CDR3: CASSPRTATEQYF. The CDR3 DNA is TGTGCCAGCAGTCCCCGGACAGCTACGGAGCAGTACTTC.